This entry is about one T cell receptor (beta chain). Its antigen is still unknown. The CDR3 spans 15 residues. Trimming took off 3 bases at V and 4 bases at J, with 14 bases between the two ends. The study recruited healthy Caucasian donors from Russia who were aged about 6 to 95. Roughly 9.8 milliliters of peripheral blood were drawn from each donor. These data come from a study of blood T cells in healthy people across ages. Study-level results: Changes seen in expanded clonotypes were possibly confounded by donor CMV status left unknown. Naive and antigen-experienced cells were not separated, limiting conclusive comparison.

A second 7 to 11 cycle PCR used barcoded and J-beta primers. TCRdb used MiXCR to reprocess the 5' RACE reads, holding one entry per CDR3 protein. The sample contains under 1,000,000 distinct CDR3 sequences, about 47% of which appear only once. This chain joins TRBV12-3 or TRBV12-4 and TRBJ2-3, with D perhaps matching TRBD2 (6 bases). This clonotype originated in an elderly man in good health. Sample: blood. The CDR3 reads CASSFSAGWADTQYF. The DNA of the CDR3 is TGTGCCAGCAGTTTTTCCGCGGGATGGGCAGATACGCAGTATTTT.